The present TCR beta chain was sequenced within a study of CXCR3-negative and CXCR3-positive naive CD8 T cells. Study background: Cumulative TRB read yield was roughly 130 million, averaging about 1.5 +/- 0.3 million per library. General observations from the study: Naive cells with CXCR3 showed TRB CDR3s that were more hydrophobic than those in CXCR3-negative naive cells. In both naive subsets diversity was comparably high, whereas memory CD8+ cells showed much lower diversity.

The CDR3 loop spans 13 amino acids. CDR1 and CDR2 from the germline V gene are WSHSY and SAAADI. UMI-tagged TRB cDNA libraries were built via 5' RACE. One entry per CDR3 protein, without DNA, is what TCRdb gives after re-calling the 5' RACE reads. This table lists tens of thousands of distinct CDR3 sequences. Remarks on this clonotype: Its specificity is not known.

Triplicate sorts, 250,000 to 350,000 cells apiece, were made for each CD8+ T cell subset. By phenotype, naive CD8+ T cells were CD45RO-CCR7+CD27+CD95-. The receptor was derived from a human donor in good health. Some clones in this sample may be carry-over from other donors' samples. Specimen: naive CXCR3+ CD8+ T cells from blood. Specified subset: CD45RO-CCR7+CD27+CD95- naive CD8+ T cells expressing CXCR3 (TNR3+). The chain uses TRBV10-2 and TRBJ2-7; the D call of TRBD1 rests on TCRdb alone, since no DNA is present to check it. The CDR3 sequence: CASAGGPTYEQYF.